The 5 T cell receptor beta chains in this list originate from one sample, sequenced in a study of T-cell memory formation after mild COVID-19. One entry per CDR3 protein results from TCRdb running MiXCR on the 5' RACE reads. The sample includes 350,000 to 450,000 distinct CDR3 sequences, 20% seen only once; the top ten take 8.4%. The sample comprised PBMCs or a T cell subset sorted from them (not recorded which). All receptors come from an adult woman who had mild COVID-19 (a few samples of this study predate the infection). Cell type and time point are not known.

Only a few counts were recorded for this clonotype. The gene calls are TRBV7-2 and TRBJ2-1; 9 bases map to TRBD1. Germline V gene lookup returns CDR1 SGHTA and CDR2 FQGNSA. The V and J ends lost 5 bases and 5 bases, in that order; junction bases with no gene match: 4. The CDR3 is 14 amino acids. This CDR3 is CASSPTGGHNEQFF. The CDR3 DNA is TGTGCCAGCAGCCCTACAGGGGGCCACAATGAGCAGTTCTTC.

This clonotype showed up just a few times. The V call is TRBV5-1, the J call TRBJ2-1, with 7 bases matching TRBD1. Germline values: CDR1 SGHRS, CDR2 YFSETQ. The CDR3 is made up of 16 amino acids. V shed 1 base, J shed 0 bases, and the junction held 4 bases outside the gene matches. CDR3 nucleotide sequence: TGCGCCAGCAGCTTGACAGGGGACAGCTCCTACAATGAGCAGTTCTTC. It is translated as CASSLTGDSSYNEQFF. Combining the CDR3 with reference TRBV5-1 and TRBJ2-1 gives the whole variable domain KAGVTQTPRYLIKTRGQQVTLSCSPISGHRSVSWYQQTPGQGLQFLFEYFSETQRNKGNFPGRFSGRQFSNSRSEMNVSTLELGDSALYLCASSLTGDSSYNEQFFGPGTRLTVL.

This clonotype was found a few times. The chain combines TRBV4-3 with TRBJ2-1; 12 nucleotides line up with TRBD2. The CDR3 sequence is 19 residues long. Germline assignment: CDR1 LGHNA and CDR2 YSLEER. Trimming removed 0 bases from V and 0 bases from J; junction bases left unmatched: 6. CDR3 loop: CASSQEGLAGGVSYNEQFF. The CDR3 DNA reads as TGCGCCAGCAGCCAAGAGGGACTAGCGGGCGGCGTCTCCTACAATGAGCAGTTCTTC.

The chain uses TRBV11-2 and TRBJ2-7; the match to TRBD2 covers 7 bases. This CDR3 is built from 14 residues. The V gene's germline CDR1 is SGHAT and CDR2 FQNNGV. The V segment lost 7 bases and the J segment 0 bases; nucleotides outside the gene matches: 6. This chain's CDR3 is CASTTAGNSYEQYF. Here the CDR3 DNA reads TGTGCCAGCACCACAGCGGGGAACTCCTACGAGCAGTACTTC.

This clonotype has only a few counts. This sequence joins TRBV7-6 and TRBJ2-3; D may be TRBD2 (5 bases). V gave up 5 bases and J gave up 7 bases, with 31 bases separating them. Germline CDR1 reads SGHVS; CDR2 reads FNYEAQ. The CDR3 is made up of 19 amino acids. This CDR3 is CASSHDDYQIPFLANTQYF. In DNA, the CDR3 is TGTGCCAGCAGCCACGACGACTACCAAATTCCCTTCCTCGCGAATACGCAGTATTTT.